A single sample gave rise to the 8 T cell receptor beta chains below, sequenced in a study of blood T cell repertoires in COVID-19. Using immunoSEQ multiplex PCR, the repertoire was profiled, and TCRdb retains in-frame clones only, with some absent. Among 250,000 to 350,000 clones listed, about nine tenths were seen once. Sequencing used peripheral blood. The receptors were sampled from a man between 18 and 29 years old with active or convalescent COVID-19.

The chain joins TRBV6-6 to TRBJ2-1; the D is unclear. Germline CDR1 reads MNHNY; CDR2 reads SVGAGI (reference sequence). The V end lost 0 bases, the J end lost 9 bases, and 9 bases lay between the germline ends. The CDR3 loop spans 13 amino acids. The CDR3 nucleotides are TGTGCCAGCAGTTACTCCGAGCGATCTGAGCAGTTCTTC. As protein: CASSYSERSEQFF.

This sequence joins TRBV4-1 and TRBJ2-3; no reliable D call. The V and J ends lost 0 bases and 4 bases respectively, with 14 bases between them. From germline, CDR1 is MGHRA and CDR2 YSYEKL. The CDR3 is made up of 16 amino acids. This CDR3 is CASSQDGASGSDTQYF. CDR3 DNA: TGCGCCAGCAGCCAAGATGGTGCCAGTGGCTCAGATACGCAGTATTTT.

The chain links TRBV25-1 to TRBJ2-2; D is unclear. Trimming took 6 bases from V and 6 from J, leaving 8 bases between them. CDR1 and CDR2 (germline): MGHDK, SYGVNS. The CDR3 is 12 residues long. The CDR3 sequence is CASSLPSGELFF. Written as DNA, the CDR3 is TGTGCCAGCAGCCTACCCTCCGGGGAGCTGTTTTTT. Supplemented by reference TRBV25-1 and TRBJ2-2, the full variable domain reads EADIYQTPRYLVIGTGKKITLECSQTMGHDKMYWYQQDPGMELHLIHYSYGVNSTEKGDLSSESTVSRIRTEHFPLTLESARPSHTSQYLCASSLPSGELFFGEGSRLTVL.

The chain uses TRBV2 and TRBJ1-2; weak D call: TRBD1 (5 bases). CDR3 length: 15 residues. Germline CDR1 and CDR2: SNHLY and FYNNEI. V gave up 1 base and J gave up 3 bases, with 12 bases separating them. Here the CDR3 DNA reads TGTGCCAGCAGTGAAGGATGGGGCGCGGACTATGGCTACACCTTC. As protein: CASSEGWGADYGYTF. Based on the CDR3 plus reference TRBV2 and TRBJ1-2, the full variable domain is EPEVTQTPSHQVTQMGQEVILRCVPISNHLYFYWYRQILGQKVEFLVSFYNNEISEKSEIFDDQFSVERPDGSNFTLKIRSTKLEDSAMYFCASSEGWGADYGYTFGSGTRLTVV.

The CDR3 sequence: CASSVVRGGPTNTGELFF. The CDR3 nucleotides read TGTGCCAGCAGTGTCGTGCGGGGGGGCCCTACGAACACCGGGGAGCTGTTTTTT. The gene calls are TRBV2 and TRBJ2-2; 9 bases fit TRBD2. There are 18 residues in the CDR3. CDR1 and CDR2 (germline): SNHLY, FYNNEI. The trim removed 4 bases at V and 0 bases at J, leaving 9 bases unmatched.

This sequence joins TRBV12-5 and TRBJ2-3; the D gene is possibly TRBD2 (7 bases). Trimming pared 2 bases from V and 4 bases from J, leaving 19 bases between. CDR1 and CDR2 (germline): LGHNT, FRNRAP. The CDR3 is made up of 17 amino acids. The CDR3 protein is CASGLLRGGAGADTQYF. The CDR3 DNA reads TGTGCTAGTGGTTTGCTCCGGGGAGGGGCAGGGGCAGATACGCAGTATTTT. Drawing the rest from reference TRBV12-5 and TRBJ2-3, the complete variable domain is DARVTQTPRHKVTEMGQEVTMRCQPILGHNTVFWYRQTMMQGLELLAYFRNRAPLDDSGMPKDRFSAEMPDATLATLKIQPSEPRDSAVYFCASGLLRGGAGADTQYFGPGTRLTVL.

The CDR3 sequence is CASSQSWLAGLNTGELFF. CDR3 DNA sequence: TGTGCCAGCAGCCAATCCTGGCTAGCGGGTCTTAACACCGGGGAGCTGTTTTTT. The rearrangement joins TRBV16 to TRBJ2-2; TRBD2 matches at 8 bases. The CDR3 has 18 amino acids. Germline CDR1 KGHSY, CDR2 FQNENV. V trimming: 0 bases; J trimming: 2 bases; junction bases outside the gene matches: 8.

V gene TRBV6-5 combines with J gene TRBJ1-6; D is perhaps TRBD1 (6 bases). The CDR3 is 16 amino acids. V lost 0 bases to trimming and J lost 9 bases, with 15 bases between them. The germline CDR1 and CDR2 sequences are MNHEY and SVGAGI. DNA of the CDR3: TGTGCCAGCAGTTACTCGAGATGGACAGCCTCTTCACCCCTCCACTTT. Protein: CASSYSRWTASSPLHF.